This TCR beta chain stems from a study of early T cells in non-severe SARS-CoV-2 infection. Study overall: The study sequenced bulk RNA from unsorted whole blood, with chains unpaired.

Separate cDNA molecules each had unique molecular identifiers attached to them. TCRdb reanalysed the 5' RACE reads using MiXCR and keeps one entry per CDR3 protein. This table has 25,000 or so distinct CDR3 sequences, around 6% appearing once. Study results and limitations: Matches to VDJdb favored anti-spike CD8 responses and missed private and CD4 specificities.

CDR3 length equals 15 residues. J gave up 1 base and V 3 bases, and 2 bases lay outside the gene matches. The germline V gene has CDR1 LNHDA and CDR2 SQIVND (reference sequence). Details on this clonotype: Its cognate antigen is unknown.

The chain uses TRBV19 and TRBJ1-1; TRBD1 agrees at 10 bases. What was sequenced was whole blood. The source is an adult who was a healthcare worker with PCR-confirmed SARS-CoV-2 infection or an uninfected control (not recorded which). The CDR3 nucleotides read TGTGCCAGTAGTATCAGACAGGGGGCGAACACTGAAGCTTTCTTT. This codes for CASSIRQGANTEAFF.